This record looks at one T cell receptor beta chain sequence and its context. The antigen remains unidentified. Germline V CDR1 and CDR2: MGHRA, YSYEKL. The CDR3 is made up of 14 amino acids. This entry comes from a study of identical twins. Study-level findings and limits: The abundant beta clonotypes from cord blood had fewer insertions, and memory repertoires had none of this. Weaker excess twin sharing was observed in beta out-of-frame sequences.

Each cDNA held unique molecular identifiers, and template switching gave it a universal primer site. TCRdb re-analysed the 5' RACE reads in MiXCR, keeping a single row per CDR3 protein. The table includes roughly 1.6 million distinct CDR3 sequences, 32% detected once. In every case, the donor was a healthy Caucasian. Sample: cord blood. V and J are TRBV4-1 and TRBJ2-7, with D unresolved. The J call may be faulty, since TRBJ2-4 better matches the DNA end. The sequence was collected from a newborn girl in good health. For the CDR3, the DNA is TGCGCCAGCAGCCAAGCCGTTGGGGTCAACATTCAGTACTTC. Translation gives CASSQAVGVNIQYF.